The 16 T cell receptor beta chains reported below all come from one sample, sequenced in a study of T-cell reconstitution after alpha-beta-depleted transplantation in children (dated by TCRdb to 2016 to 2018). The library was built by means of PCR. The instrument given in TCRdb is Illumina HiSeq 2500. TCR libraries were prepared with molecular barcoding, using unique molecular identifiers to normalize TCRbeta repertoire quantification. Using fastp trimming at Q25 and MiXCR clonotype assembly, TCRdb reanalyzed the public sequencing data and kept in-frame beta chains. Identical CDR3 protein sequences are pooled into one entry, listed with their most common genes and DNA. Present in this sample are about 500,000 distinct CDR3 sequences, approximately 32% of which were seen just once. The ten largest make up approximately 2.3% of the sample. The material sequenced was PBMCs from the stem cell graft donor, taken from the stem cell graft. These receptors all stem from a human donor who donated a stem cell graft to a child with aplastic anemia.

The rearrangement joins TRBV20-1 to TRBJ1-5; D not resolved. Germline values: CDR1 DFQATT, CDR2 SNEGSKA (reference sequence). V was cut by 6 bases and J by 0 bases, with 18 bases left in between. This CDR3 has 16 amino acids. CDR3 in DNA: TGCAGTGCCCTGCCCTCGGGGATCTATAGCAATCAGCCCCAGCATTTT. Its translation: CSALPSGIYSNQPQHF.

DNA for the CDR3: TGTGCCAGCAGTTTAGGAGACCGAAGACAGGCGAACACTGAAGCTTTCTTT. Protein: CASSLGDRRQANTEAFF. The rearrangement uses TRBV12-3 or TRBV12-4 and TRBJ1-1; tentative D call: TRBD1 (6 bases). V lost 1 base and J lost 1, with 16 bases in between. This CDR3 has 17 residues.

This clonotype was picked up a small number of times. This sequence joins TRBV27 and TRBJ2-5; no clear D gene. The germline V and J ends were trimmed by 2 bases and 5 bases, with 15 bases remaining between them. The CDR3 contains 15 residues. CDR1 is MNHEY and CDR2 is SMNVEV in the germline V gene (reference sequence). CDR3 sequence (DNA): TGTGCCAGCAGTTTAGGGAAGACTGGTGGGGAGACCCAGTACTTC. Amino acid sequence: CASSLGKTGGETQYF.

The DNA of the CDR3 is TGTGCCAGCAGCTTAGGGAAAGGACACAATGAGCAGTTCTTC. Protein product: CASSLGKGHNEQFF. The J gene is TRBJ2-1, the V gene TRBV7-3; D not certain. Trimming shortened V by 2 bases and J by 5 bases, and 10 bases separated the two germline ends. The CDR3 covers 14 residues. Looked up from germline, CDR1 is SGHTA and CDR2 is FQGTGA. The variable domain in full, with the rest retrieved from reference TRBV7-3 and TRBJ2-1, is GAGVSQTPSNKVTEKGKYVELRCDPISGHTALYWYRQSLGQGPEFLIYFQGTGAADDSGLPNDRFFAVRPEGSVSTLKIQRTERGDSAVYLCASSLGKGHNEQFFGPGTRLTVL.

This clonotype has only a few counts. CDR3 amino acids: CSARDLAGGAYYEQYF. The CDR3 DNA sequence: TGCAGTGCTAGAGATCTCGCAGGGGGCGCTTACTACGAGCAGTACTTC. The V gene is TRBV20-1, the J gene TRBJ2-7; 8 bases fit TRBD1. The J segment lost 3 bases and the V segment lost 0 bases, leaving 10 bases of the junction unmatched. The CDR3 runs 16 residues. Germline loops: CDR1 DFQATT, CDR2 SNEGSKA (reference sequence).

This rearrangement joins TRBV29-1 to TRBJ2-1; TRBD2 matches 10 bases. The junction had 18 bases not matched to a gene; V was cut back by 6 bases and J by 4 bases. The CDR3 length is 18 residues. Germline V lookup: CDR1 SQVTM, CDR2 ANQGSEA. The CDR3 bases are TGCAGCGTCGCCTACACTAGCGGGGATGATTCGGTGTACAATGAGCAGTTCTTC. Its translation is CSVAYTSGDDSVYNEQFF.

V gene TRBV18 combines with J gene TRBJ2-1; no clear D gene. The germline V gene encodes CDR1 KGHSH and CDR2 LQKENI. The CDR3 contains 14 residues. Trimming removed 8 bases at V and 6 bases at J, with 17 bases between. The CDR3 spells CASRIGFNVNEQFF. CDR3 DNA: TGTGCCAGCCGCATCGGGTTCAATGTCAATGAGCAGTTCTTC. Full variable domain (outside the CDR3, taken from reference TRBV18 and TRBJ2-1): NAGVMQNPRHLVRRRGQEARLRCSPMKGHSHVYWYRQLPEEGLKFMVYLQKENIIDESGMPKERFSAEFPKEGPSILRIQQVVRGDSAAYFCASRIGFNVNEQFFGPGTRLTVL.

CDR3 loop: CASRTGGPILGYTF. In DNA, the CDR3 is TGTGCCAGCAGGACAGGGGGCCCAATTCTTGGCTACACCTTC. The V and J genes are TRBV7-2 and TRBJ1-2; TRBD1 matches at 10 bases. The J segment lost 7 bases and the V segment lost 6 bases, leaving 8 bases of the junction unmatched. This CDR3 spans 14 amino acids. Germline CDR1 SGHTA, CDR2 FQGNSA.

As DNA, the CDR3 is TGTGCCAGCAGCCAAGATAAGGGCCACTCTGGAAACACCATATATTTT. Protein: CASSQDKGHSGNTIYF. V gene TRBV4-2 combines with J gene TRBJ1-3; no definite D call. From germline, CDR1 is LGHNA and CDR2 YNFKEQ. V was cut by 0 bases and J by 0 bases, with 9 bases left in between. The CDR3 has 16 amino acids.

CDR3: CASSLVVTGNYGYTF. As DNA, the CDR3 is TGCGCCAGCAGCTTGGTCGTCACAGGGAACTATGGCTACACCTTC. This chain connects TRBV5-1 to TRBJ1-2; TRBD1 is a possible D gene (6 bases). CDR1 is SGHRS, CDR2 YFSETQ, per germline. Trimming stripped 0 bases from V and 2 bases from J, with 11 bases between. The CDR3 has 15 amino acids. The full variable domain, rest sourced from reference TRBV5-1 and TRBJ1-2, is KAGVTQTPRYLIKTRGQQVTLSCSPISGHRSVSWYQQTPGQGLQFLFEYFSETQRNKGNFPGRFSGRQFSNSRSEMNVSTLELGDSALYLCASSLVVTGNYGYTFGSGTRLTVV.

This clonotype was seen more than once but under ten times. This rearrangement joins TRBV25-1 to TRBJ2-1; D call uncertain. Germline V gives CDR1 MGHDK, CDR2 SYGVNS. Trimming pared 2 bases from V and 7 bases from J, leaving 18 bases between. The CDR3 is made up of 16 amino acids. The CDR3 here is CASSESMWTGKNEQFF. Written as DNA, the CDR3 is TGTGCCAGCAGTGAAAGTATGTGGACGGGTAAGAATGAGCAGTTCTTC.

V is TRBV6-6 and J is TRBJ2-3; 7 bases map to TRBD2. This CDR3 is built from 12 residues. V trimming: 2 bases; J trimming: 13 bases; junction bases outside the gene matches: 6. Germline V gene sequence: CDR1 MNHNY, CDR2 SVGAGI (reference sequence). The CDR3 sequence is CASSYHASGKYF. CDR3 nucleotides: TGTGCCAGCAGTTACCATGCTAGCGGCAAGTATTTT.

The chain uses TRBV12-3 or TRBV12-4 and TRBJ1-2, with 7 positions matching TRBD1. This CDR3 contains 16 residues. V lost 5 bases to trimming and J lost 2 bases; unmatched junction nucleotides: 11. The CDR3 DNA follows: TGTGCCAGCAGTCCGAAGTCGACAGGGACCAACTATGGCTACACCTTC. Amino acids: CASSPKSTGTNYGYTF.

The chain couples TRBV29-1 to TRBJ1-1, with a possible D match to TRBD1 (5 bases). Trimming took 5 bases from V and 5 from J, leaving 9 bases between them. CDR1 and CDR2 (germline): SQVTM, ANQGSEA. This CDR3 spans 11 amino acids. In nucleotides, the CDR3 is TGCAGCGTTAGGGGTTGGACTGAAGCTTTCTTT. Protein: CSVRGWTEAFF. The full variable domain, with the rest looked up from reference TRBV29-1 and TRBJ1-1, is SAVISQKPSRDICQRGTSLTIQCQVDSQVTMMFWYRQQPGQSLTLIATANQGSEATYESGFVIDKFPISRPNLTFSTLTVSNMSPEDSSIYLCSVRGWTEAFFGQGTRLTVV.

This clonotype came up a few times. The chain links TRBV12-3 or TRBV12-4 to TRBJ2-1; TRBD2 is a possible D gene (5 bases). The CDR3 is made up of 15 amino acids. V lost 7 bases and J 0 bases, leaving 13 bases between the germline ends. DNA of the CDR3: TGTGCCAGCACCCTGGACTCGGGCTCCTACAATGAGCAGTTCTTC. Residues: CASTLDSGSYNEQFF.

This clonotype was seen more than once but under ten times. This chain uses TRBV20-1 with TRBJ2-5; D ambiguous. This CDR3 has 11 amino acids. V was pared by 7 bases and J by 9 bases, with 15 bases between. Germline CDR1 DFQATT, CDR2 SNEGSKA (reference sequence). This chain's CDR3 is CSGQLQLAQYF. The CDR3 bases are TGCAGTGGCCAATTACAGCTCGCCCAGTACTTC.